This passage covers 32 T cell receptor beta chains from one sample sequenced in a study of T cells after yellow fever vaccination. MiXCR, run by TCRdb on the 5' RACE reads, gives a single entry per CDR3 protein. The data contain 450,000 to 600,000 distinct CDR3 sequences, 17% of them singletons. The starting material was PBMCs, obtained about 5 days after the first yellow fever vaccination. The source of these receptors is a man between 18 and 35 years old who received the YFV17D yellow fever vaccine.

In this sample, this clonotype turned up a few times. This chain uses TRBV5-4 with TRBJ2-1; D is possibly TRBD1 (5 bases). The CDR3 consists of 12 residues. Germline V lookup: CDR1 SGHNT, CDR2 YYREEE (reference sequence). The V end was cut by 7 bases, the J end by 6 bases, with 11 bases between. CDR3 DNA sequence: TGTGCCAGCTGGGGCCAGGGCAATGAGCAGTTCTTC. As protein: CASWGQGNEQFF. Full variable domain (remainder filled in from reference TRBV5-4 and TRBJ2-1): ETGVTQSPTHLIKTRGQQVTLRCSSQSGHNTVSWYQQALGQGPQFIFQYYREEENGRGNFPPRFSGLQFPNYSSELNVNALELDDSALYLCASWGQGNEQFFGPGTRLTVL.

The chain employs TRBV20-1 and TRBJ2-5; 9 nucleotides align to TRBD2. Germline V gene lookup returns CDR1 DFQATT and CDR2 SNEGSKA (reference sequence). The CDR3 sequence is 15 residues long. With 0 bases clipped from V and 4 bases from J, the junction kept 6 bases outside the gene matches. The CDR3 coding sequence is TGCAGTGCTAGAGATCTTGCTAGCGGGGTAGAGACCCAGTACTTC. Amino acids: CSARDLASGVETQYF.

This clonotype has only one observation. This chain connects TRBV20-1 to TRBJ1-5, with D possibly TRBD1 on 6 matching bases. The CDR3 loop spans 16 amino acids. Trimming cost V 1 base and J 6 bases, with 19 bases left between them. Germline V gene lookup returns CDR1 DFQATT and CDR2 SNEGSKA (reference sequence). CDR3 DNA: TGCAGTGCTAGAGTCCGGGACACAGGATTCTCTCAGCCCCAGCATTTT. This gives the protein CSARVRDTGFSQPQHF.

This chain uses TRBV20-1 with TRBJ2-1; 9 bases align to TRBD2. CDR3 length: 15 residues. Germline CDR1 DFQATT, CDR2 SNEGSKA (reference sequence). The ends lost 3 bases at V and 5 bases at J; junction bases unmatched: 8. In DNA, the CDR3 is TGCAGTGCTAGTGGGCGGGGGGGTTGGCACAATGAGCAGTTCTTC. Protein product: CSASGRGGWHNEQFF.

V is TRBV27 and J is TRBJ2-1; 10 bases fit TRBD1. J gave up 4 bases and V 3 bases, and 3 bases lay outside the gene matches. CDR3 length: 15 amino acids. Germline CDR1 and CDR2: MNHEY and SMNVEV (reference sequence). DNA of the CDR3: TGTGCCAGCAGTTTCGACAGGGGGCATTACAATGAGCAGTTCTTC. It encodes CASSFDRGHYNEQFF.

The CDR3, as DNA: TGCGCCAGCACCCAAACTAGCGGGGGGGCCGAGACCCAGTACTTC. Encoded protein: CASTQTSGGAETQYF. The chain joins TRBV5-1 to TRBJ2-5; 13 positions agree with TRBD2. Germline V CDR1 and CDR2: SGHRS, YFSETQ. The CDR3 contains 15 residues. Unmatched junction bases numbered 7, after V lost 6 bases and J lost 5 bases.

The V call is TRBV28, the J call TRBJ2-1; D gene ambiguous. V was trimmed by 3 bases and J by 5 bases, leaving 11 bases between them. Germline CDR1 is MDHEN and CDR2 is SYDVKM. The CDR3 totals 14 residues. The chain's CDR3 is CASSLSWPNNEQFF. CDR3 DNA: TGTGCCAGCAGTTTGTCGTGGCCAAACAATGAGCAGTTCTTC.

This clonotype was counted a few times. The chain employs TRBV30 and TRBJ2-1; D remains ambiguous. Trimming cost V 0 bases and J 4 bases, with 13 bases left between them. Germline loops: CDR1 GTSNPN, CDR2 SVGIG (reference sequence). The CDR3 loop spans 15 amino acids. CDR3 loop: CAWSVRGFEYNEQFF. CDR3 DNA: TGTGCCTGGAGTGTACGAGGTTTTGAGTACAATGAGCAGTTCTTC.

The rearrangement joins TRBV3-1 to TRBJ2-1; D ambiguous. Trimming removed 5 bases at V and 0 bases at J, with 11 bases between. This CDR3 region has 15 residues. Germline V gives CDR1 LGHDT, CDR2 YNNKEL (reference sequence). CDR3 region: CASSANAYSYNEQFF. In DNA form, the CDR3 reads TGTGCCAGCAGCGCGAACGCCTACTCCTACAATGAGCAGTTCTTC.

The V gene is TRBV7-2, the J gene TRBJ2-5; a possible D gene is TRBD2 (5 bases). Germline-derived CDR1 and CDR2 are SGHTA and FQGNSA. V lost 4 bases to trimming and J lost 4 bases, with 19 bases between them. The CDR3 runs to 16 residues. CDR3 amino acids: CASSSQALDGLETQYF. CDR3 DNA: TGTGCCAGCAGCTCCCAAGCTTTGGACGGACTAGAGACCCAGTACTTC.

A few counts support this clonotype. The rearrangement uses TRBV7-2 and TRBJ2-7; 9 bases fit TRBD1. Germline trimming cut 1 base from V and 12 bases from J; bases unmatched to any gene: 4. Germline V lookup: CDR1 SGHTA, CDR2 FQGNSA. The CDR3 is 12 residues long. The CDR3 here is CASSLEQGALYV. CDR3 DNA: TGTGCCAGCAGCTTAGAACAGGGGGCTCTGTACGTC.

The chain recombines TRBV2 with TRBJ2-1, with 12 bases that match TRBD2. The germline V gene encodes CDR1 SNHLY and CDR2 FYNNEI. The CDR3 extends over 22 amino acids. V was pared by 0 bases and J by 8 bases, with 23 bases of the junction left unmatched. The CDR3 region is CASSEALPTTSGGTGRVYEQFF. Written as DNA, the CDR3 is TGTGCCAGCAGTGAAGCGCTTCCCACGACTAGCGGGGGCACCGGAAGGGTCTATGAGCAGTTCTTC.

This clonotype was picked up many times. The chain carries TRBV6-4 and TRBJ2-2, with D unresolved. CDR1 and CDR2 from the germline V gene are MRHNA and SNTAGT. The CDR3 is 13 amino acids. The germline V and J ends were trimmed by 4 bases and 1 base, with 4 bases remaining between them. The CDR3 loop reads CASSGQNTGELFF. CDR3 DNA: TGTGCCAGCAGTGGACAGAACACCGGGGAGCTGTTTTTT.

The CDR3 DNA reads as TGCGCCAGCAGCTCCGGACAGGCTAACACTGAAGCTTTCTTT. This sequence encodes CASSSGQANTEAFF. The rearrangement links TRBV5-1 to TRBJ1-1; TRBD1 agrees at 7 bases. Per the germline V gene, CDR1 is SGHRS and CDR2 is YFSETQ. V gave up 3 bases and J gave up 2 bases; unmatched junction bases: 4. The CDR3 has 14 amino acids.

This chain links TRBV7-9 with TRBJ2-3; 9 bases are shared with TRBD2. V shed 9 bases, J shed 2 bases, and the junction held 9 bases outside the gene matches. The CDR3 is 15 residues long. The germline V gene has CDR1 SEHNR and CDR2 FQNEAQ (reference sequence). Written as DNA, the CDR3 is TGTGCCAGTAGCCAGACTAGCGGCGACACAGATACGCAGTATTTT. It specifies CASSQTSGDTDTQYF.

The sample holds a few counts of this clonotype. The chain couples TRBV10-3 to TRBJ2-7, with TRBD1 matching over 10 bases. The ends lost 2 bases at V and 6 bases at J; junction bases unmatched: 4. In germline, CDR1 is ENHRY, CDR2 SYGVKD. This CDR3 comprises 14 residues. Written as DNA, the CDR3 is TGTGCCATCAGTGAGACGGGACAGGGGTCCGAGCAGTACGTC. Protein product: CAISETGQGSEQYV.

This clonotype came up a few times. The chain uses TRBV12-3 or TRBV12-4 and TRBJ2-1; TRBD1 is a possible D gene (5 bases). The CDR3 extends over 14 amino acids. The ends were cut back, 1 base at V and 4 bases at J, with 8 bases in the middle. The CDR3 loop reads CASSLGSGYNEQFF. DNA of the CDR3: TGTGCCAGCAGTTTAGGGTCAGGGTACAATGAGCAGTTCTTC.

This chain links TRBV11-2 with TRBJ2-5, with D possibly being TRBD1 or TRBD2 (7 bases each). The CDR3 is 16 residues long. CDR1 and CDR2 from the germline V gene are SGHAT and FQNNGV. The V end lost 0 bases, the J end lost 5 bases, and 16 bases lay between the germline ends. As DNA, the CDR3 is TGTGCCAGCAGCTTAGAGCAGGGGGGGGTATATGAGACCCAGTACTTC. Protein product: CASSLEQGGVYETQYF.

The genes are TRBV7-8 and TRBJ2-3, with TRBD2 identical over 7 bases. This CDR3 spans 17 amino acids. Trimming removed 1 base from V and 2 bases from J; junction bases left unmatched: 9. Per germline, CDR1 SGHVS and CDR2 FQNEAQ. The CDR3 DNA reads TGTGCCAGCAGCTTAGTCCCTACGGGGGGACCCACAGATACGCAGTATTTT. Translation: CASSLVPTGGPTDTQYF.

CDR3 nucleotide sequence: TGTGCCAGCAGCTTACTGGACAGCCTCAACACTGAAGCTTTCTTT. It yields the protein CASSLLDSLNTEAFF. This chain uses TRBV7-6 with TRBJ1-1; tentatively, D is TRBD1 (6 bases). The CDR3 runs to 15 residues. Germline assignment: CDR1 SGHVS and CDR2 FNYEAQ. V was trimmed by 2 bases and J by 2 bases, leaving 12 bases between them.

The chain is built from TRBV30 and TRBJ2-3; 9 nucleotides align to TRBD2. The CDR3 contains 12 residues. Germline CDR1 reads GTSNPN; CDR2 reads SVGIG (reference sequence). Trimming removed 8 bases from V and 4 bases from J; junction bases left unmatched: 4. CDR3 bases: TGTGCCGGAAGCGGGGGGCCAGATACGCAGTATTTT. Its protein is CAGSGGPDTQYF.

V gene TRBV14 combines with J gene TRBJ2-7, with TRBD2 as a possible D gene (5 bases). This CDR3 is built from 16 residues. Germline-derived CDR1 and CDR2 are SGHDN and FVKESK. V lost 1 base and J lost 2, with 15 bases in between. The CDR3 DNA reads as TGTGCCAGCAGCCAAGGCCTCGGGAAGGAGGCCTACGAGCAGTACTTC. It yields the protein CASSQGLGKEAYEQYF.

The gene calls are TRBV28 and TRBJ2-3, with 11 nucleotides matching TRBD2. V was pared by 3 bases and J by 8 bases, with 7 bases of the junction left unmatched. The CDR3 extends over 15 amino acids. Germline V gives CDR1 MDHEN, CDR2 SYDVKM. The DNA for the CDR3 is TGTGCCAGCAGTTTTCGTCTAGCGGGGGGCGGTACGCAGTATTTT. This gives the protein CASSFRLAGGGTQYF.

This clonotype appeared many times. V is TRBV7-2 and J is TRBJ1-2; no clear D gene. Germline-derived CDR1 and CDR2 are SGHTA and FQGNSA. Trimming removed 1 base from V and 2 bases from J, with 5 bases in between. The CDR3 loop spans 13 amino acids. The CDR3 reads CASSLVENYGYTF. DNA of the CDR3: TGTGCCAGCAGCTTAGTAGAGAACTATGGCTACACCTTC.

The chain recombines TRBV7-9 with TRBJ1-5, with D maybe TRBD1 (5 bases). V was pared by 5 bases and J by 1 base, with 15 bases between. This CDR3 region has 16 residues. Germline CDR1 reads SEHNR; CDR2 reads FQNEAQ (reference sequence). CDR3 sequence reads: CASSPSAGPSNQPQHF. CDR3 DNA sequence: TGTGCCAGCAGCCCCTCCGCAGGGCCGAGCAATCAGCCCCAGCATTTT.

In its sample, this clonotype was seen a few times. The chain uses TRBV5-1 and TRBJ2-7; no clear D gene. This CDR3 region has 13 residues. Germline values: CDR1 SGHRS, CDR2 YFSETQ. V dropped 0 bases and J dropped 6 bases, with 10 bases sitting between them. The CDR3, as DNA: TGCGCCAGCAGCTTGGTTCCAGTCTCCGAGCAGTACTTC. It specifies CASSLVPVSEQYF.

V usage is TRBV7-8 and J usage is TRBJ2-1; D is possibly TRBD2 (6 bases). CDR3 length: 16 amino acids. Germline V gives CDR1 SGHVS, CDR2 FQNEAQ. Deletions cut 5 bases from V and 5 bases from J, with 19 bases between. DNA of the CDR3: TGTGCCAGCAGCGGCCAACTATTTCGGGGGAACAATGAGCAGTTCTTC. As protein: CASSGQLFRGNNEQFF. The full variable domain, rest sourced from reference TRBV7-8 and TRBJ2-1, is GAGVSQSPRYKVAKRGQDVALRCDPISGHVSLFWYQQALGQGPEFLTYFQNEAQLDKSGLPSDRFFAERPEGSVSTLKIQRTQQEDSAVYLCASSGQLFRGNNEQFFGPGTRLTVL.

The CDR3 DNA is TGTGCCAGCACAGAAGCCGGGACAGGGCTCAATGAGCAGTTCTTC. Translation gives CASTEAGTGLNEQFF. V usage is TRBV18 and J usage is TRBJ2-1, with 9 bases identical to TRBD1. With 8 bases clipped from V and 6 bases from J, the junction kept 11 bases outside the gene matches. CDR1 KGHSH and CDR2 LQKENI come from the germline V gene. The length of the CDR3 is 15 residues.

This clonotype turned up a few times. This chain uses TRBV30 with TRBJ2-3, with D possibly being TRBD1 (6 bases). Germline CDR1 is GTSNPN and CDR2 is SVGIG (reference sequence). Trimming took off 0 bases at V and 3 bases at J, with 16 bases between the two ends. The CDR3 sequence is 16 residues long. CDR3 region: CAWSVHSTGFTDTQYF. CDR3 in DNA: TGTGCCTGGAGTGTACATAGTACAGGGTTTACAGATACGCAGTATTTT.

CDR3 region: CATSRVRGSGNQPQHF. The CDR3 coding sequence is TGTGCCACCAGCAGAGTCCGGGGATCCGGGAATCAGCCCCAGCATTTT. This chain joins TRBV15 and TRBJ1-5; D unresolved. The CDR3 runs to 16 residues. The germline V and J ends were trimmed by 1 base and 4 bases, with 14 bases remaining between them. Germline loops: CDR1 LNHNV, CDR2 YYDKDF (reference sequence).

This clonotype showed up many times. The V call is TRBV3-1, the J call TRBJ2-3, with TRBD2 identical over 8 bases. The length of the CDR3 is 17 residues. Germline V CDR1 and CDR2: LGHDT, YNNKEL (reference sequence). Trimming at V came to 0 bases and at J to 6 bases, leaving 11 bases not matched to a gene. Here the CDR3 reads CASSQDPQRGGLDTQYF. In nucleotides, the CDR3 is TGTGCCAGCAGCCAAGACCCCCAACGGGGGGGTTTGGATACGCAGTATTTT.

This clonotype has just a few counts. This rearrangement joins TRBV7-2 to TRBJ1-4; D uncertain. Deletions cut 5 bases from V and 6 bases from J, with 16 bases between. Germline V CDR1 and CDR2: SGHTA, FQGNSA. The CDR3 contains 15 residues. CDR3 in amino acids: CASSEDGIKDEKLFF. The CDR3 DNA reads TGTGCCAGCAGCGAGGACGGAATAAAAGATGAAAAACTGTTTTTT.